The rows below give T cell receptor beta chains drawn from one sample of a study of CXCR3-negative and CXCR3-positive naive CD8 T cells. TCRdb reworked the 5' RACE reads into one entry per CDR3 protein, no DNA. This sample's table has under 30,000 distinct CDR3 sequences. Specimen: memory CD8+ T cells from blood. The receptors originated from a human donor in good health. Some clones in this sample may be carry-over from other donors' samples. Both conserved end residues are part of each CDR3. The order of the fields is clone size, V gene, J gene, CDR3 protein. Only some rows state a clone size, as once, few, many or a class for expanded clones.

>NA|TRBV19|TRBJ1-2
CASMEGGQGPGYTF
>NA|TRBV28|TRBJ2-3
CASTMAGGRPDTQYF
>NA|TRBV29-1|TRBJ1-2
CSVGDIRDSLSLNVHGYTF
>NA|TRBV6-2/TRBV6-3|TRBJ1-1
CASSPRSGLNTEAFF
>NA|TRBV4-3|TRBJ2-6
CASSRGGDSGANVLTF
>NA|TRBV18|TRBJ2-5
CASSPGSAGETQYF
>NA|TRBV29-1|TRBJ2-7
CSVEDRLYEQYF
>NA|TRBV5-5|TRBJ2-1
CASSPGTGAYNEQFF
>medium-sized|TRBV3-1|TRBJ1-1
CASSQGWASEAFF
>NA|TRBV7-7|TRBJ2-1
CASSPLGGPYNEQFF
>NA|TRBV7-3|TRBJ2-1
CASSPRDSIEEQFF
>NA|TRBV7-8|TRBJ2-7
CASSSSPGQGAWEQYF
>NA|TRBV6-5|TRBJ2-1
CASRFRQLEFF
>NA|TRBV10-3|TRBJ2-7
CAISESAQGEEQYF
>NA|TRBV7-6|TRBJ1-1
CASSLGWPKVDTEAFF
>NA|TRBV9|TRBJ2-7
CASSDTGGYEQYF
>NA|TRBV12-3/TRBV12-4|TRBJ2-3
CASSSNRGLDTQYF
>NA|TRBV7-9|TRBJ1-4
CASSSPRTANNEKLFF
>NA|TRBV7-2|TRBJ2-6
CASSTLKGANVLTF
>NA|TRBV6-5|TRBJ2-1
CASSRGLAGLYNEQFF
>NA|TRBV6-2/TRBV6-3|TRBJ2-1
CASSTFRDRDNNEQFF
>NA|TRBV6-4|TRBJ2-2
CASSDGLDTGELFF
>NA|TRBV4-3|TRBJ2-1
CAGSQDSSGGPEQFF
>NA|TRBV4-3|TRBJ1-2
CASSLGQGEGANYGYTF
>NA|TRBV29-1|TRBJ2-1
CSVDGGDAYNEQFF
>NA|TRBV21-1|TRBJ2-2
CASNAGTENTGELFF
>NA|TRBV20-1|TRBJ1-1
CSARNGSNTEAFF
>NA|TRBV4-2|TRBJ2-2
CASSHPRGVSTHTGELFF
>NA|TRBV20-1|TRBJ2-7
CSAGDRDRVSYEQYF
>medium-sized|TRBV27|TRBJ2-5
CASSFSTSGGEETQYF
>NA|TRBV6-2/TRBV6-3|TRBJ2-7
CASTMASGGHSYEQYF
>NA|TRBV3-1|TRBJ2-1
CASSPRPLAGGPSSYNEQFF
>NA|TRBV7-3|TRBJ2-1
CASSLVDGYNEQFF
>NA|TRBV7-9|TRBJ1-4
CASSSARGSEEKLFF
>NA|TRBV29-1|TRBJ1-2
CSVLAGWNYGYTF
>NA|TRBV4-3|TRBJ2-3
CASSQEGWGTLGDTQCF
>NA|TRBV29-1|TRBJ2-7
CSVVTDFYEQYF
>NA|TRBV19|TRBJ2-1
CASSMTGAFNEQFF
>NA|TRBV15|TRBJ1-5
CATGGTGGNQPQHF
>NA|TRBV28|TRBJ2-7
CASSWGVGQPPIDYEQYF
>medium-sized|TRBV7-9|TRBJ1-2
CASSQQGDTYGYTF
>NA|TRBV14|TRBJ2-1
CASSPPTGLGYNEQFF
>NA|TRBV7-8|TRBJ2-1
CASSIRAFEDEQFF
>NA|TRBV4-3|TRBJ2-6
CASSQETSGTGANVLTF
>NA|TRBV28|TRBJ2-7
CASSFSGTSGRSTSYEQYF
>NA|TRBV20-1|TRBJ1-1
CSARDPGRDTEAFF
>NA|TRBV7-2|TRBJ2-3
CASSSRETKSTDTQYF
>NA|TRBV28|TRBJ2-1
CASRDGFYGDPLYWNEQFF
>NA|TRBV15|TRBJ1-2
CATSPRSGSLYGYTF
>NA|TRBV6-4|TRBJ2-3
CASSDERGGPDTQYF
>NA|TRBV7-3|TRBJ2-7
CASSPQGGQPYEQYF
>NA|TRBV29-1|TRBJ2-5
CSVAIAGDNQETQYF
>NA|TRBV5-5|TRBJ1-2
CASTGTGPHYGYTF
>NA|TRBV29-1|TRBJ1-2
CSVEDGQGGIGYTF
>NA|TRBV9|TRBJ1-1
CASSTGTGTEAFF
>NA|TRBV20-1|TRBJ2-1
CSAPKLGSSYNEQFF
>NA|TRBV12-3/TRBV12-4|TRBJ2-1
CASSRPQGSSSYNEQFF
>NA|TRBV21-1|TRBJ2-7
CASSNPDRNPFYEQYF
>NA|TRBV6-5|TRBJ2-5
CASSYSGKETQYF